This T cell receptor (beta chain) was recovered during a study of shared clonotypes between healthy human individuals. The count of this clone is one. Different DNA sequences within this sample yield the same CDR3. CDR1 MDHEN and CDR2 SYDVKM come from the germline V gene. The CDR3 loop spans 14 amino acids. With V trimmed by 3 bases and J by 4 bases, 2 bases remained unmatched. The data were produced by immunoSEQ multiplex PCR, yet TCRdb's version contains in-frame clones alone and is incomplete. Seen here are around 2.5 million clones, approximately 93% observed once, and the top ten hold 0.36%. The chain carries TRBV28 and TRBJ1-5; 8 bases map to TRBD1. This TCR derives from a man younger than 30 in good health. Some clones in this sample may be carry-over from other donors' samples. The specimen sequenced was naive CD4+ T cells from PBMCs. Noted subset: CD45RA+ positively selected. DNA for the CDR3: TGTGCCAGCAGTTTCGGACAGGGTAATCAGCCCCAGCATTTT. It specifies CASSFGQGNQPQHF.